The clone carrying this T cell receptor (beta chain) was recorded only once. Its antigen is still unknown. Relapse was seen in all patients after autologous stem cell transplantation, and brentuximab vedotin exposure was variable. CDR3 length: 15 residues. Germline assignment: CDR1 SGHNT and CDR2 YENEEA. J lost 6 bases, V lost 3 bases, and 8 bases had no gene match. TCRdb's table, derived via immunoSEQ multiplex PCR, lists solely in-frame clones and lacks some. The table includes roughly 14,000 clones, 55% to 70% detected once. The entry originates in a study of PD-1 blockade in classical Hodgkin lymphoma. Whole-study findings and limits: Before treatment, complete responders showed about the same diversity as newly diagnosed patients. It was reported that newly diagnosed patients had less baseline TCR diversity than healthy donors. Exclusion removed patients who began nivolumab under 1 year after ASCT.

The clonotype originates from a human donor with classical Hodgkin lymphoma. The V gene is TRBV11-3, the J gene TRBJ2-1; the match to TRBD2 covers 7 bases. Sequenced here: peripheral blood mononuclear cells (PBMCs), sampled at baseline. The CDR3 loop is CASSFERGPANEQFF. The CDR3 nucleotides read TGTGCCAGCAGCTTTGAGCGGGGCCCCGCCAATGAGCAGTTCTTC.